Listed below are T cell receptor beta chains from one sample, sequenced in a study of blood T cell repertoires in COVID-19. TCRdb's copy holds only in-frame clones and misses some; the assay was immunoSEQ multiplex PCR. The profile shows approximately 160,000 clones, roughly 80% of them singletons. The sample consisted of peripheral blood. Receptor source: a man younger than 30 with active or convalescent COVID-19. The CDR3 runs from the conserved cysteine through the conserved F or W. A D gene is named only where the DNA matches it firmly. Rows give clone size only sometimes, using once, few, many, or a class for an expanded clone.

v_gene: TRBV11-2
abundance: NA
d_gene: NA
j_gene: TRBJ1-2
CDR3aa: CASSLERGFGGYTF
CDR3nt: TGTGCCAGCAGCTTAGAAAGGGGGTTCGGAGGCTACACCTTC

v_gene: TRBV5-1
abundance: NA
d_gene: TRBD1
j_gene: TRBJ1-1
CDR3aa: CASSLKQGEVTEAFF
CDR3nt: TGCGCCAGCAGCCTTAAACAGGGGGAAGTCACTGAAGCTTTCTTT

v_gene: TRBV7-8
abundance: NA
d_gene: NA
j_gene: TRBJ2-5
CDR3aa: CASSQSDF
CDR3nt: TGTGCCAGCAGCCAATCGGACTTC

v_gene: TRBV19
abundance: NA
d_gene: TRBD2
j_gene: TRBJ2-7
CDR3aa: CASSMRPGLAGYSYEQYF
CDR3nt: TGTGCCAGTAGTATGAGGCCGGGACTAGCGGGGTATTCCTACGAGCAGTACTTC

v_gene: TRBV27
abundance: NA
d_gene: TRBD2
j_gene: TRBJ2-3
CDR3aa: CASSLSRDTGLAYTQYF
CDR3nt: TGTGCCAGCAGTTTATCGAGGGACACAGGACTAGCGTATACGCAGTATTTT

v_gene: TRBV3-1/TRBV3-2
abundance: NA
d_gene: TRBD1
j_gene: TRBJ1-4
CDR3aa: CASSQGYRGSEKLFF
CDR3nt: TGTGCCAGCAGCCAAGGTTACAGGGGTAGTGAAAAACTGTTTTTT

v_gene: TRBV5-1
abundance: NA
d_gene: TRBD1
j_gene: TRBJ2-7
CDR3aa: CASSTDRGDEQYF
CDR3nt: TGCGCCAGCAGCACGGACAGGGGGGACGAGCAGTACTTC

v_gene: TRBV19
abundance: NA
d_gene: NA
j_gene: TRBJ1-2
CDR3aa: CASRAGSYGYTF
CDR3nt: TGTGCCAGTAGGGCGGGGTCCTATGGCTACACCTTC

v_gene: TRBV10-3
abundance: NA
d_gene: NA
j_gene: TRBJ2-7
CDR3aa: CAISRQESYEQYF
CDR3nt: TGTGCCATCAGCCGACAGGAATCCTACGAGCAGTACTTC

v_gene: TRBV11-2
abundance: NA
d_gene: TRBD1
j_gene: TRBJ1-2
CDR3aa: CASSNDERDRNYGYTF
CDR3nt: TGTGCCAGCAGTAACGACGAAAGGGACAGAAACTATGGCTACACCTTC

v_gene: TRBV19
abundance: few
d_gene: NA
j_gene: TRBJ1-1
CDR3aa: CASSIGQGYSTEAFF
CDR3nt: TGTGCCAGTAGTATAGGGCAGGGTTACTCCACTGAAGCTTTCTTT

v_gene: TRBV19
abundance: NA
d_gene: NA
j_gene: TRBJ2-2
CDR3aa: CASSLYRADGELFF
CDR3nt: TGTGCCAGTAGTCTCTACAGGGCGGACGGGGAGCTGTTTTTT

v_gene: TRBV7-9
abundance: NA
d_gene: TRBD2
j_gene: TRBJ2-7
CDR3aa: CASSLAGLDYEQYF
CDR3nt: TGTGCCAGCAGCTTAGCGGGACTAGACTACGAGCAGTACTTC

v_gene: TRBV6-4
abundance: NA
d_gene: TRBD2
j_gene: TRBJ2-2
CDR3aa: CASSDSAGTSLTGELFF
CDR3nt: TGTGCCAGCAGTGACTCAGCCGGGACTAGCCTCACCGGGGAGCTGTTTTTT

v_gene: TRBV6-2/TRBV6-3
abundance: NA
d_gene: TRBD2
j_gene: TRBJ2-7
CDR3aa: CASSSAGGFSYEQYF
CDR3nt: TGTGCCAGCAGTTCAGCGGGAGGGTTTTCCTACGAGCAGTACTTC

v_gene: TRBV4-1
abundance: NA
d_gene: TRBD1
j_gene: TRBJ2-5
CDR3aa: CASSQVAQGDGWETQYF
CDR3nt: TGCGCCAGCAGCCAAGTGGCACAGGGGGATGGGTGGGAGACCCAGTACTTC

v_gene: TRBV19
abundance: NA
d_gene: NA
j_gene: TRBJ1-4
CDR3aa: CASSPTTSDNEKLFF
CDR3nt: TGTGCCAGTAGTCCGACGACATCCGACAATGAAAAACTGTTTTTT

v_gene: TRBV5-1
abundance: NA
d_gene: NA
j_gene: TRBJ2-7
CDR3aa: CASSLGGYEQYF
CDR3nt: TGCGCCAGCAGCCTAGGGGGATACGAGCAGTACTTC

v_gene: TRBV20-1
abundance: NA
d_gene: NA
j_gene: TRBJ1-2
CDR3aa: CSASSANYGYTF
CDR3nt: TGCAGTGCTAGTTCGGCTAACTATGGCTACACCTTC

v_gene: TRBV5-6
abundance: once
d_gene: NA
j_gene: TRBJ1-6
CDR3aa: CASSLGPGENSPLHF
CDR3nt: TGTGCCAGCAGCTTGGGGCCAGGGGAAAATTCACCCCTCCACTTT

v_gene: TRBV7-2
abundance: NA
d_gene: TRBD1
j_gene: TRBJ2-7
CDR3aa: CASSLNGRGPTFSYEQYF
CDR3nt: TGTGCCAGCAGCTTAAACGGCAGGGGGCCGACCTTCTCCTACGAGCAGTACTTC

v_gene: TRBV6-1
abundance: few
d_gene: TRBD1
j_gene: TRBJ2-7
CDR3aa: CASSEALTGSYEQYF
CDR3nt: TGTGCCAGCAGTGAAGCCTTGACAGGGTCCTACGAGCAGTACTTC

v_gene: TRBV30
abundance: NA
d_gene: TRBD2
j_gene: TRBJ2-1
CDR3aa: CAWSVGLAGVHEQFF
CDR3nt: TGTGCCTGGAGTGTGGGGCTAGCGGGAGTCCATGAGCAGTTCTTC

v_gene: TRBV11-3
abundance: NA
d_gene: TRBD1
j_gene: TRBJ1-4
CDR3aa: CASSSGGRNEKLFF
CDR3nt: TGTGCCAGCAGTTCAGGGGGTAGAAATGAAAAACTGTTTTTT

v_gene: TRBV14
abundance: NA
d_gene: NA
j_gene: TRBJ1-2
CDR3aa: CASSQGGHGYTF
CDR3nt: TGTGCCAGCAGCCAAGGAGGTCATGGCTACACCTTC

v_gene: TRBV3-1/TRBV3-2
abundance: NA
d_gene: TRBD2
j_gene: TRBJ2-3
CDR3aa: CARSRRGAGGESSTDTQYF
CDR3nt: TGTGCCCGCAGCCGGCGCGGGGCGGGGGGGGAGTCTAGCACAGATACGCAGTATTTT

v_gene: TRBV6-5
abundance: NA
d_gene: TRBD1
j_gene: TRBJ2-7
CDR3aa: CASSYSGTGYEQYF
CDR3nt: TGTGCCAGCAGTTACTCAGGGACAGGCTACGAGCAGTACTTC

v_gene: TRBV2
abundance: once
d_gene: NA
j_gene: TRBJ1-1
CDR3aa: CASKSIGGRNTEAFF
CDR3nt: TGTGCCAGCAAATCCATTGGTGGGAGGAACACTGAAGCTTTCTTT

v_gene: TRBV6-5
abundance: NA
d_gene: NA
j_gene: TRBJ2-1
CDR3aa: CASSYGPSNEQFF
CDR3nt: TGTGCCAGCAGTTACGGCCCTAGCAATGAGCAGTTCTTC

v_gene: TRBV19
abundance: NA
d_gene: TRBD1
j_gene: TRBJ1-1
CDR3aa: CASSIGDRGTEAFF
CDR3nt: TGTGCCAGTAGTATAGGGGACAGGGGCACTGAAGCTTTCTTT

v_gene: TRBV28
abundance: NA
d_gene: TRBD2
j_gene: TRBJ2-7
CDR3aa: CASKGKGASGSYEQYF
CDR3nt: TGTGCCAGCAAGGGGAAGGGGGCTAGCGGGAGTTACGAGCAGTACTTC

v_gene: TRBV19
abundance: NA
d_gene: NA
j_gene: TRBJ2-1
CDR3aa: CASSIRRGRGNEQFF
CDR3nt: TGTGCCAGTAGTATCAGGCGGGGTCGGGGCAATGAGCAGTTCTTC

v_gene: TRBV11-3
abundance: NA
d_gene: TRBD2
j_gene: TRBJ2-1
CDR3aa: CASSPGVAGGGWGNEQFF
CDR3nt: TGTGCCAGCAGCCCTGGGGTAGCGGGAGGGGGTTGGGGCAATGAGCAGTTCTTC

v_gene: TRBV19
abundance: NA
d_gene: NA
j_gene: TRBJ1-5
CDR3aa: CASSILGGNQPQHF
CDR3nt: TGTGCCAGTAGTATATTAGGGGGCAATCAGCCCCAGCATTTT

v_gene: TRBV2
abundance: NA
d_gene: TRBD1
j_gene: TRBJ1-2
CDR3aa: CASTTPGQVYGYTF
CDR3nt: TGTGCCAGCACGACCCCGGGACAGGTCTATGGCTACACCTTC

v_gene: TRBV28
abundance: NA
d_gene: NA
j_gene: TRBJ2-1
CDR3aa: CASSQPSLEQFF
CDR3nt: TGTGCCAGCAGTCAACCTAGCCTTGAGCAGTTCTTC

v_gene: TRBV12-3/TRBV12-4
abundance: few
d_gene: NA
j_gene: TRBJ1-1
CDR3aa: CASSFGPEERTFF
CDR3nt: TGTGCCAGCAGTTTCGGCCCCGAAGAGAGGACTTTCTTT

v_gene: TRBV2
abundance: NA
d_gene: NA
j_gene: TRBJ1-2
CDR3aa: CASLSSNYGYTF
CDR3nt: TGTGCCAGTCTATCCTCTAACTATGGCTACACCTTC

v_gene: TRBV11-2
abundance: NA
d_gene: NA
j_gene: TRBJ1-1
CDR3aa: CASSLQGNTEAFF
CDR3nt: TGTGCCAGCAGCCTACAGGGGAACACTGAAGCTTTCTTT

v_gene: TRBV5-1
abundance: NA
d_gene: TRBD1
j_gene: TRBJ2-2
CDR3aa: CASSLRSPGQGNTGELFF
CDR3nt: TGCGCCAGCAGCTTGCGGAGTCCGGGACAGGGGAACACCGGGGAGCTGTTTTTT

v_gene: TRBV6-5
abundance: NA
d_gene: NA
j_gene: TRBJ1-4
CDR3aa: CASRGGVRSEKLFF
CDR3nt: TGTGCCAGCAGGGGGGGTGTGCGATCTGAAAAACTGTTTTTT

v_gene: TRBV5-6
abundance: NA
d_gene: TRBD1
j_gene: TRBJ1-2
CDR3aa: CASREQGAAYGYTF
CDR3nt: TGTGCCAGTAGGGAACAGGGGGCAGCCTATGGCTACACCTTC

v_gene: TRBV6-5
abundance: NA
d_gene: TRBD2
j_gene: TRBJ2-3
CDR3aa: CASRRAGGQTDTQYF
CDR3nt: TGTGCCAGCAGAAGAGCGGGGGGGCAGACAGATACGCAGTATTTT

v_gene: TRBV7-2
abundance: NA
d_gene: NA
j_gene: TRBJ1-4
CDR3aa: CASSPYPSRSTNEKLFF
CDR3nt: TGTGCCAGCAGCCCTTATCCCTCGCGGTCTACAAATGAAAAACTGTTTTTT

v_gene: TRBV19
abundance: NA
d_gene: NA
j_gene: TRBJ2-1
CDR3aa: CASSISSSVHEQFF
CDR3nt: TGTGCCAGTAGTATATCCTCTTCCGTCCATGAGCAGTTCTTC

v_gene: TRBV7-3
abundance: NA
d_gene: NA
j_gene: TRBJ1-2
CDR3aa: CASSLTQGIGYTF
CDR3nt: TGTGCCAGCAGCTTAACACAGGGTATAGGCTACACCTTC

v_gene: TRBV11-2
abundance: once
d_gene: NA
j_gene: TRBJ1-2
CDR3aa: CASSLDSANYGYTF
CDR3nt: TGTGCCAGCAGCTTGGACAGCGCTAACTATGGCTACACCTTC

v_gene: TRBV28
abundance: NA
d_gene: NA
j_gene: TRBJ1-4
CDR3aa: CASSRAGLNEKLFF
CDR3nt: TGTGCCAGCAGCCGGGCAGGGCTGAATGAAAAACTGTTTTTT

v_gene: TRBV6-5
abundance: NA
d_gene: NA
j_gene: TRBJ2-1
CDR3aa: CASSYGASSYNEQFF
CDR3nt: TGTGCCAGCAGTTACGGGGCAAGCTCCTACAATGAGCAGTTCTTC